The source of this T cell receptor beta chain is a study of CD8 T cells in ankylosing spondylitis. Notes on the study in general: Matched ankylosing spondylitis synovial fluid reportedly showed significant enrichment of disease-linked clones.

There are 13 residues in the CDR3. V was pared by 3 bases and J by 8 bases, with 12 bases between. The germline gives CDR1 SGDLS, CDR2 YYNGEE. Generation of TCR beta libraries employed quantitative 5'-RACE incorporating molecular barcodes. TCRdb used MiXCR to reprocess the 5' RACE reads, holding one entry per CDR3 protein. The profile shows some 40,000 distinct CDR3 sequences, roughly 3.1% of them singletons. There are many counts of this clonotype. Antigen: not known. The sample comprised blood, either unsorted or a sorted T cell fraction (not recorded which). This sequence was found in a male donor with ankylosing spondylitis or in good health (not recorded which). The V gene is TRBV9, the J gene TRBJ2-1; D gene ambiguous. This CDR3 reads CASSARSSDEQFF. CDR3 nucleotide sequence: TGTGCCAGCAGCGCGCGTAGCTCGGATGAGCAGTTCTTC.